Here is one TCR beta chain with its context. The ends were cut back, 5 bases at V and 6 bases at J, with 14 bases in the middle. The germline V gene has CDR1 MNHEY and CDR2 SVGAGI. This CDR3 is built from 14 residues. The data are from a study of blood T cell repertoires in COVID-19. Profiled with immunoSEQ multiplex PCR; TCRdb holds only in-frame clones, not every one. Of under 200,000 clones listed, less than 85% are singletons. Material: peripheral blood. The source is a woman at least 80 years old with acute or convalescent COVID-19. V and J are TRBV6-5 and TRBJ2-1, with D perhaps TRBD2 (7 bases). The CDR3 DNA sequence: TGTGCCAGCAGTCCGGGGGGACAAATCAATGAGCAGTTCTTC. Protein: CASSPGGQINEQFF.